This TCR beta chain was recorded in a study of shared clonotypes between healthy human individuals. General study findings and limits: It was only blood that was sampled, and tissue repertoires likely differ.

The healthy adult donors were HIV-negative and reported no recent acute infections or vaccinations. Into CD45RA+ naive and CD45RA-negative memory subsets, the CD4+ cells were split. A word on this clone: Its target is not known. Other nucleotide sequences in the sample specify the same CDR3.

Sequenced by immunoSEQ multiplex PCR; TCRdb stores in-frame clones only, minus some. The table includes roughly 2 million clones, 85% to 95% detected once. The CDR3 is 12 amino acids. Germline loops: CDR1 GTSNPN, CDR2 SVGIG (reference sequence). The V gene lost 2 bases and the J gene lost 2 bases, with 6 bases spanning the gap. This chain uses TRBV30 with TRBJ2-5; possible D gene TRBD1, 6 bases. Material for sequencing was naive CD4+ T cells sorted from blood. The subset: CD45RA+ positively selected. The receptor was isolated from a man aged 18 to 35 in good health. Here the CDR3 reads CAWSQGQETQYF. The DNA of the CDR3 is TGTGCCTGGAGTCAGGGGCAAGAGACCCAGTACTTC.